A single sample gave rise to the 13 T cell receptor beta chains below, sequenced in a study of T cells after yellow fever vaccination. TCRdb re-derived calls from the 5' RACE reads in MiXCR, one entry per CDR3 protein. Of about 300,000 distinct CDR3 sequences listed, roughly 6.8% are singletons. The sequencing used PBMCs, collected about 49 days after the first yellow fever vaccination. These receptors were collected from a man younger than 35 who received the YFV17D yellow fever vaccine.

The V call is TRBV27, the J call TRBJ1-1; D possibly corresponds to TRBD1 (5 bases). Germline V gene data show CDR1 as MNHEY and CDR2 as SMNVEV (reference sequence). The CDR3 sequence is 13 residues long. The germline V and J ends were trimmed by 9 bases and 6 bases, with 17 bases remaining between them. The CDR3 DNA sequence: TGTGCCAGTACTACCCTAGGGGTGCCTGAAGCTTTCTTT. Translated, it gives CASTTLGVPEAFF.

The chain employs TRBV12-3 or TRBV12-4 and TRBJ1-3, with a tentative D call TRBD1 (5 bases). The germline V and J ends were trimmed by 5 bases and 7 bases, with 15 bases remaining between them. CDR3 length: 14 amino acids. The CDR3 spells CASSTRGVRNTIYF. CDR3 DNA: TGTGCCAGCAGTACCCGGGGGGTCAGGAACACCATATATTTT.

The chain has TRBV19 and TRBJ2-1, with TRBD2 matching over 7 bases. Looked up from germline, CDR1 is LNHDA and CDR2 is SQIVND (reference sequence). This CDR3 has 13 residues. V dropped 6 bases and J dropped 10; count of bases not matched to a gene: 9. The CDR3 protein is CASRYNSGEEQFF. Here the CDR3 DNA reads TGTGCCAGTAGGTATAACAGCGGGGAGGAGCAGTTCTTC. The full variable domain, its missing parts supplied by reference TRBV19 and TRBJ2-1, is DGGITQSPKYLFRKEGQNVTLSCEQNLNHDAMYWYRQDPGQGLRLIYYSQIVNDFQKGDIAEGYSVSREKKESFPLTVTSAQKNPTAFYLCASRYNSGEEQFFGPGTRLTVL.

This clonotype was seen only a few times. The rearrangement uses TRBV11-3 and TRBJ2-5; a possible D gene is TRBD2 (6 bases). Per the germline V gene, CDR1 is SGHNT and CDR2 is YENEEA. Deletions cut 1 base from V and 4 bases from J, with 16 bases between. The CDR3 sequence is 16 residues long. Here the CDR3 DNA reads TGTGCCAGCAGCTTAGCTGGGGGGAGAGTTGCAGAGACCCAGTACTTC. Residues: CASSLAGGRVAETQYF.

About this clonotype: This may arise from a read error, as a much more abundant clone is one base away. DNA for the CDR3: TGTGCCAGCAGTTTAGCACGGGGCTACGAGCAGTACTTC. It codes for CASSLARGYEQYF. The chain combines TRBV12-3 or TRBV12-4 with TRBJ2-7; the D gene is possibly TRBD2 (5 bases). The V end was cut by 0 bases, the J end by 3 bases, with 6 bases between. The CDR3 is 13 residues long.

This clonotype was detected a few times. J is TRBJ2-7 and V is TRBV18; 7 bases line up with TRBD2. The germline gives CDR1 KGHSH, CDR2 LQKENI. V lost 2 bases, J lost 2 bases, and 6 bases stayed unmatched. This CDR3 is built from 15 residues. The CDR3 DNA is TGTGCCAGCTCACCAACGGGGGGAGGCGCCTACGAGCAGTACGTC. Its translation: CASSPTGGGAYEQYV.

This chain uses TRBV20-1 with TRBJ1-6; no reliable D call. Trimming cost V 0 bases and J 18 bases, with 15 bases left between them. The CDR3 runs to 12 residues. Germline CDR1 is DFQATT and CDR2 is SNEGSKA (reference sequence). The CDR3 DNA is TGCAGTGCTAGAGATCTGGGCACAGAGTACCACTTT. Protein sequence: CSARDLGTEYHF.

This clonotype has more than one count but fewer than ten. The rearrangement links TRBV5-1 to TRBJ2-1; D is possibly TRBD1 (6 bases). V lost 4 bases to trimming and J lost 15 bases, with 17 bases between them. The CDR3 totals 12 residues. Germline assignment: CDR1 SGHRS and CDR2 YFSETQ. This CDR3 reads CASSLYRDGLFF. The DNA for the CDR3 is TGCGCCAGCAGCCTATACAGGGATGGGCTGTTCTTC.

This clonotype was seen a handful of times. The V call is TRBV5-1, the J call TRBJ2-3; D is unclear. The CDR3 covers 14 residues. The ends were cut back, 4 bases at V and 4 bases at J, with 13 bases in the middle. Germline V CDR1 and CDR2: SGHRS, YFSETQ. The chain's CDR3 is CASSPGSTPDTQYF. CDR3 nucleotide sequence: TGCGCCAGCAGCCCCGGATCGACCCCAGATACGCAGTATTTT.

The table lists this clonotype with a few counts. The gene calls are TRBV7-6 and TRBJ2-3; a weak D match, TRBD2 (5 bases). Germline V gene lookup returns CDR1 SGHVS and CDR2 FNYEAQ. This CDR3 has 13 residues. The germline V and J ends were trimmed by 1 base and 8 bases, with 10 bases remaining between them. The CDR3 loop reads CASSLEGASTQYF. The CDR3 DNA sequence: TGTGCCAGCAGCTTAGAGGGAGCTAGTACGCAGTATTTT.

Here the CDR3 reads CASSFSGVRQETQYF. The DNA for the CDR3 is TGCGCCAGCAGCTTTAGCGGGGTCCGCCAAGAGACCCAGTACTTC. J is TRBJ2-5 and V is TRBV5-1; 8 bases agree with TRBD2. The germline V gene encodes CDR1 SGHRS and CDR2 YFSETQ. The CDR3 totals 15 residues. With 2 bases clipped from V and 1 base from J, the junction kept 4 bases outside the gene matches.

This clonotype was seen a handful of times. The CDR3 reads CSALPRGASYNEQFF. The CDR3 DNA reads TGCAGTGCCCTGCCGCGGGGGGCCTCCTACAATGAGCAGTTCTTC. The chain recombines TRBV20-1 with TRBJ2-1; the match to TRBD2 covers 8 bases. Germline CDR1 is DFQATT and CDR2 is SNEGSKA (reference sequence). The V segment lost 6 bases and the J segment 0 bases; nucleotides outside the gene matches: 7. This CDR3 contains 15 residues.

V usage is TRBV10-3 and J usage is TRBJ1-1; D possibly corresponds to TRBD1 (5 bases). Germline CDR1 reads ENHRY; CDR2 reads SYGVKD. The V end was cut by 6 bases, the J end by 2 bases, with 19 bases between. The CDR3 extends over 16 amino acids. The CDR3 nucleotides are TGTGCCATCAGGGGAGGGGTCTCGGTTACCAACACTGAAGCTTTCTTT. Translated: CAIRGGVSVTNTEAFF.